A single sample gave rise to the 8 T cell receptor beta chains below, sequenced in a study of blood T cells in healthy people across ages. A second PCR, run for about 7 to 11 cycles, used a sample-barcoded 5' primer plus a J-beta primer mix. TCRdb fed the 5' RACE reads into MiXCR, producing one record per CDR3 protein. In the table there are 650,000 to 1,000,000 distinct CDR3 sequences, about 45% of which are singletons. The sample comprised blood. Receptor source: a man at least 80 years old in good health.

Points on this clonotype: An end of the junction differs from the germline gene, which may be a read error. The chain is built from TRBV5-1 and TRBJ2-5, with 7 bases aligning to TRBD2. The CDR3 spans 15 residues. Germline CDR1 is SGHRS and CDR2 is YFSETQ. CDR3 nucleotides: TGCGCCAGCAGCTGGACGGGAGGCGAACAAGAGGCCCAGTACTTC. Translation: CASSWTGGEQEAQYF.

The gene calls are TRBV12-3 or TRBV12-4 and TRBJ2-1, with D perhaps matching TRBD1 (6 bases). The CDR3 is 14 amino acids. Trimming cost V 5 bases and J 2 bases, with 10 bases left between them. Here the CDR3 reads CASSQRDTYNEQFF. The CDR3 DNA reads TGTGCCAGCAGTCAACGGGACACCTACAATGAGCAGTTCTTC.

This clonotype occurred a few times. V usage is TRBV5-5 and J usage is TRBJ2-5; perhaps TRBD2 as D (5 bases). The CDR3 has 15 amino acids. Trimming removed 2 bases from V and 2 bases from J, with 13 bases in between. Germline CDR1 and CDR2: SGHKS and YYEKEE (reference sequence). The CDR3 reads CASSFETILQETQYF. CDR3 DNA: TGTGCCAGCAGCTTCGAGACTATCTTGCAAGAGACCCAGTACTTC.

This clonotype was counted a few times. Here the CDR3 reads CASSQDRRNQRFF. The CDR3 coding sequence is TGTGCCAGCAGCCAAGATAGGCGGAACCAACGGTTCTTC. This chain uses TRBV3-1 with TRBJ2-1, with D unclear. V was shortened by 0 bases and J by 15 bases, with 15 bases between the two germline ends. Per the germline V gene, CDR1 is LGHDT and CDR2 is YNNKEL (reference sequence). The CDR3 sequence is 13 residues long.

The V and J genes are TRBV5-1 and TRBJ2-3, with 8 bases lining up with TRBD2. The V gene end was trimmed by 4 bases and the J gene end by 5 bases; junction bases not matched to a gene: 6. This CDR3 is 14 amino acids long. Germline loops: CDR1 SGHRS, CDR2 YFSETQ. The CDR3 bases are TGCGCCAGCAGCCGGGGACTAGTGGAAGATACGCAGTATTTT. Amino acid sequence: CASSRGLVEDTQYF. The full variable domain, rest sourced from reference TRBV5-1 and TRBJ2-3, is KAGVTQTPRYLIKTRGQQVTLSCSPISGHRSVSWYQQTPGQGLQFLFEYFSETQRNKGNFPGRFSGRQFSNSRSEMNVSTLELGDSALYLCASSRGLVEDTQYFGPGTRLTVL.

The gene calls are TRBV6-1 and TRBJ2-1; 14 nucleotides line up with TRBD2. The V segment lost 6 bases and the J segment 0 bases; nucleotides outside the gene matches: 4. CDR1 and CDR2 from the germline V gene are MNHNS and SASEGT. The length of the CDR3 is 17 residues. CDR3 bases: TGTGCCAGCAGCCAGACTAGCGGGGGGGGCTCCTACAATGAGCAGTTCTTC. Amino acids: CASSQTSGGGSYNEQFF.

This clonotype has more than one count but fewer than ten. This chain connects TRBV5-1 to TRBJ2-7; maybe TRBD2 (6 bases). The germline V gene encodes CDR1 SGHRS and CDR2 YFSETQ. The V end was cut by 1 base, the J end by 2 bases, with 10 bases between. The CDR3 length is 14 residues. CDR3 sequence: CASSLNAGTYEQYF. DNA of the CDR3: TGCGCCAGCAGCTTGAATGCGGGAACCTACGAGCAGTACTTC.

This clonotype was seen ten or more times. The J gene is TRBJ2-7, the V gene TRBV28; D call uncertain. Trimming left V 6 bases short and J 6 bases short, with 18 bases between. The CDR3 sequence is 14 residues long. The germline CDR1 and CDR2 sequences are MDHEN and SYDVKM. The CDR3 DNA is TGTGCCAGCAGAGCCGGCTTTGGGTGGAGCGAGCAGTACTTC. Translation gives CASRAGFGWSEQYF. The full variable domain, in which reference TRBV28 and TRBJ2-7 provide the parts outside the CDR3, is DVKVTQSSRYLVKRTGEKVFLECVQDMDHENMFWYRQDPGLGLRLIYFSYDVKMKEKGDIPEGYSVSREKKERFSLILESASTNQTSMYLCASRAGFGWSEQYFGPGTRLTVT.